The 20 T cell receptor beta chains presented below share a single source sample, sequenced in a study of T cells in Graves' hyperthyroidism and ophthalmopathy. RNA transcripts provided the source from which TCR beta CDR3 regions were amplified. The HTBI set primed first-round TCR CDR3 RT-PCR. TCRdb redid the calling of the multiplex PCR reads with MiXCR, one entry per CDR3 protein. Of 750,000 to 900,000 distinct CDR3 sequences listed, 38% are singletons. The sequenced sample was blood. The receptors shown here come from a man between 18 and 29 years old with Graves' hyperthyroidism.

This clonotype was recorded at least ten times. The gene calls are TRBV29-1 and TRBJ1-1, with D possibly being TRBD1 (5 bases). Germline assignment: CDR1 SQVTM and CDR2 ANQGSEA. CDR3 length: 11 amino acids. Trimming took off 8 bases at V and 4 bases at J, with 11 bases between the two ends. The CDR3 region is CSTTQGTEAFF. The CDR3, as DNA: TGCAGCACAACCCAGGGCACTGAAGCTTTCTTT.

This clonotype was seen repeatedly, ten times or more. J is TRBJ2-2 and V is TRBV29-1; no reliable D call. The germline V gene has CDR1 SQVTM and CDR2 ANQGSEA. Trimming left V 0 bases short and J 7 bases short, with 9 bases between. The CDR3 totals 13 residues. The CDR3 is CSVEDQEIGELFF. In DNA, the CDR3 is TGCAGCGTTGAAGATCAGGAAATCGGGGAGCTGTTTTTT.

The table lists this clonotype with many counts. The DNA of the CDR3 is TGTGCCAGCAGCGTAGGGACAGCGGAAAATGAAAAACTGTTTTTT. Amino acid sequence: CASSVGTAENEKLFF. V gene TRBV9 combines with J gene TRBJ1-4, with a weak D call TRBD1 (6 bases). Looked up from germline, CDR1 is SGDLS and CDR2 is YYNGEE. Trimming left V 0 bases short and J 5 bases short, with 11 bases between. This CDR3 comprises 15 residues.

This clonotype was seen repeatedly, ten times or more. The V call is TRBV20-1, the J call TRBJ1-5, with a weak D call TRBD1 (5 bases). The CDR3 loop spans 13 amino acids. Trimming cost V 5 bases and J 0 bases, with 8 bases left between them. Germline assignment: CDR1 DFQATT and CDR2 SNEGSKA (reference sequence). The CDR3 loop is CSAGGDSNQPQHF. The CDR3 region has the DNA TGCAGTGCTGGGGGGGATAGCAATCAGCCCCAGCATTTT.

The gene calls are TRBV10-3 and TRBJ2-7; 11 bases fit TRBD1. This CDR3 contains 15 residues. V trimming: 3 bases; J trimming: 4 bases; junction bases outside the gene matches: 5. Per the germline V gene, CDR1 is ENHRY and CDR2 is SYGVKD. Here the CDR3 DNA reads TGTGCCATCAGTGATAAGGGGACAGGGGGTTACGAGCAGTACTTC. Protein: CAISDKGTGGYEQYF.

In its sample, this clonotype was seen a few times. The chain employs TRBV6-6 and TRBJ1-5, with D possibly matching TRBD1 (5 bases). The CDR3 totals 14 residues. Germline CDR1 is MNHNY and CDR2 is SVGAGI (reference sequence). The V and J ends lost 2 bases and 3 bases respectively, with 8 bases between them. CDR3 protein: CASSYDRINQPQHF. CDR3 DNA sequence: TGTGCCAGCAGTTACGACAGAATCAATCAGCCCCAGCATTTT.

A few counts support this clonotype. This chain uses TRBV15 with TRBJ1-1; the D gene is possibly TRBD1 (6 bases). The CDR3 has 15 residues. Germline values: CDR1 LNHNV, CDR2 YYDKDF (reference sequence). V was cut by 0 bases and J by 5 bases, with 13 bases left in between. The CDR3 reads CATSRDLKGGTEAFF. CDR3 coding DNA: TGTGCCACCAGCAGAGATTTAAAAGGGGGGACTGAAGCTTTCTTT. The variable domain in full, with the rest retrieved from reference TRBV15 and TRBJ1-1, is DAMVIQNPRYQVTQFGKPVTLSCSQTLNHNVMYWYQQKSSQAPKLLFHYYDKDFNNEADTPDNFQSRRPNTSFCFLDIRSPGLGDTAMYLCATSRDLKGGTEAFFGQGTRLTVV.

This clonotype was recorded many times. The chain links TRBV2 to TRBJ1-5; D is perhaps TRBD1 (6 bases). This CDR3 has 15 amino acids. The germline V gene encodes CDR1 SNHLY and CDR2 FYNNEI. Trimming cost V 6 bases and J 1 base, with 13 bases left between them. The CDR3 DNA is TGTGCCAGCAGGGTTGAACAGGGAAGCAATCAGCCCCAGCATTTT. Translating gives CASRVEQGSNQPQHF.

V and J are TRBV7-3 and TRBJ1-4, with a weak D call TRBD1 (5 bases). The germline CDR1 and CDR2 sequences are SGHTA and FQGTGA. Trimming cost V 6 bases and J 8 bases, with 16 bases left between them. There are 14 residues in the CDR3. CDR3 region: CASRAHQGREKLFF. The CDR3 DNA reads TGTGCCAGCAGGGCCCACCAGGGTCGAGAAAAACTGTTTTTT.

In this sample, this clonotype turned up many times. The rearrangement uses TRBV15 and TRBJ2-7; 9 bases map to TRBD2. Germline-derived CDR1 and CDR2 are LNHNV and YYDKDF (reference sequence). The CDR3 extends over 16 amino acids. The J segment lost 1 base and the V segment lost 0 bases, leaving 4 bases of the junction unmatched. DNA of the CDR3: TGTGCCACCAGCAGAGATAGCGGGAGCAAGTCCTACGAGCAGTACTTC. This codes for CATSRDSGSKSYEQYF.

This clonotype was seen a few times. V and J are TRBV4-3 and TRBJ1-1; D might be TRBD1 (6 bases). The V and J ends lost 4 bases and 0 bases respectively, with 15 bases between them. The CDR3 is made up of 16 amino acids. Germline assignment: CDR1 LGHNA and CDR2 YSLEER. The CDR3 nucleotides are TGCGCCAGCAGCCTTTTCGGGGGCCCTATGAACACTGAAGCTTTCTTT. As protein: CASSLFGGPMNTEAFF.

V and J are TRBV20-1 and TRBJ1-5; D perhaps matches TRBD1 (5 bases). The germline V and J ends were trimmed by 1 base and 4 bases, with 14 bases remaining between them. This CDR3 spans 15 amino acids. Germline loops: CDR1 DFQATT, CDR2 SNEGSKA (reference sequence). CDR3 in amino acids: CSARVEGAGNQPQHF. The DNA of the CDR3 is TGCAGTGCTAGAGTTGAAGGGGCAGGAAATCAGCCCCAGCATTTT.

This clonotype was detected only once. For the CDR3, the DNA is TGTGCCATCGGTTTGGGAAAAGAGAACTATGGCTACACCTTC. Protein sequence: CAIGLGKENYGYTF. V is TRBV10-3 and J is TRBJ1-2; no clear D gene. CDR1 and CDR2 from the germline V gene are ENHRY and SYGVKD. V lost 8 bases and J lost 2, with 15 bases in between. CDR3 length equals 14 residues.

This clonotype was observed a few times. J is TRBJ2-2 and V is TRBV7-3, with 8 bases fitting TRBD2. The CDR3 is 16 amino acids. Trimming took 0 bases from V and 2 from J; bases not matched to a gene: 2. The germline CDR1 and CDR2 sequences are SGHTA and FQGTGA. The CDR3 region has the DNA TGTGCCAGCAGCTTAACTAGCGGGATAAACACCGGGGAGCTGTTTTTT. Protein sequence: CASSLTSGINTGELFF.

About this clonotype itself: The CDR3 does not end in the conserved phenylalanine or tryptophan, so this is likely a read error. This chain joins TRBV20-1 and TRBJ1-2; no clear D gene. Looked up from germline, CDR1 is DFQATT and CDR2 is SNEGSKA (reference sequence). Trimming pared 1 base from V and 0 bases from J, leaving 15 bases between. This CDR3 region has 16 residues. The CDR3 loop reads CSARGSEDGPNYGYTL. CDR3 DNA: TGCAGTGCTAGAGGTTCTGAGGACGGGCCTAACTATGGCTACACCCTC.

This clonotype was found many times. The V call is TRBV19, the J call TRBJ1-3; D may be TRBD1 (5 bases). The CDR3 has 14 residues. Trimming removed 5 bases from V and 3 bases from J, with 11 bases in between. Per the germline V gene, CDR1 is LNHDA and CDR2 is SQIVND (reference sequence). CDR3 coding DNA: TGTGCCAGTAGTCCCCGGGACGGTGGAAACACCATATATTTT. Translation: CASSPRDGGNTIYF. The full variable domain, completed using reference TRBV19 and TRBJ1-3, is DGGITQSPKYLFRKEGQNVTLSCEQNLNHDAMYWYRQDPGQGLRLIYYSQIVNDFQKGDIAEGYSVSREKKESFPLTVTSAQKNPTAFYLCASSPRDGGNTIYFGEGSWLTVV.

There are many counts of this clonotype. The V call is TRBV7-8, the J call TRBJ2-5; D is ambiguous. Germline assignment: CDR1 SGHVS and CDR2 FQNEAQ. The CDR3 length is 14 residues. Trimming stripped 0 bases from V and 4 bases from J, with 9 bases between. For the CDR3, the DNA is TGTGCCAGCAGCTTAGCGGCGTCGGGAGAGACCCAGTACTTC. Its translation is CASSLAASGETQYF.

The chain employs TRBV19 and TRBJ2-2, with 10 bases identical to TRBD1. The CDR3 is 18 amino acids. Germline CDR1 reads LNHDA; CDR2 reads SQIVND (reference sequence). Trimming removed 10 bases from V and 6 bases from J; junction bases left unmatched: 20. In DNA form, the CDR3 reads TGTGCCACTTACAACGGGACAGGGGCCCTTCTAGCGGCCGGGGAGCTGTTTTTT. This gives the protein CATYNGTGALLAAGELFF.

Note on this clonotype: One base away lies a much larger clone, so this may be a sequencing read error. The V and J genes are TRBV2 and TRBJ1-1; D not certain. V was trimmed by 9 bases and J by 0 bases, leaving 14 bases between them. The CDR3 is made up of 14 amino acids. Germline V gene lookup returns CDR1 SNHLY and CDR2 FYNNEI. This chain's CDR3 is CARNLGVLNTEAFF. The CDR3 region has the DNA TGTGCCAGAAATTTGGGAGTTCTGAACACTGAAGCTTTCTTT.

This chain uses TRBV6-5 with TRBJ2-7; D not certain. This CDR3 has 16 residues. Germline CDR1 reads MNHEY; CDR2 reads SVGAGI. Trimming cost V 0 bases and J 0 bases, with 12 bases left between them. CDR3 bases: TGTGCCAGCAGTTACTCGATGCGGCAGATCTCCTACGAGCAGTACTTC. Translation gives CASSYSMRQISYEQYF.